This entry features one T cell receptor beta chain sequence. What it binds is not known. Sequencing was performed with immunoSEQ multiplex PCR; in TCRdb, only in-frame clones are kept and a portion is missing. Of 2 million to 2.5 million clones listed, roughly 91% are singletons. This entry comes from a study of shared clonotypes between healthy human individuals. For the study at large: Samples came from two female and a few male donors aged 18 to 49.

The germline gives CDR1 SGHTA, CDR2 FQGTGA. V was shortened by 4 bases and J by 4 bases, with 19 bases between the two germline ends. The CDR3 is 17 residues long. General study results and limits: Estimated clonotype richness was generally higher in naive than memory subsets. Sampling covered blood only; tissue repertoires likely differ.

Cells designated naive CD8 were CD45RO-negative and were positively selected for CCR7, with terminally differentiated effector memory CD45RA+ cells excluded. Sequencing input: naive CD8+ T cells from PBMCs. This sequence was found in a man between 18 and 29 years old in good health. Some clones in this sample may be carry-over from other donors' samples. The chain has TRBV7-3 and TRBJ2-2; D could derive from TRBD1 or TRBD2 (5 bases each). This CDR3 is CASSSSWGKEGTGELFF. The DNA for the CDR3 is TGTGCCAGCAGCTCGTCATGGGGGAAAGAGGGCACCGGGGAGCTGTTTTTT.